These 18 T cell receptor beta chains share one sample of origin, sequenced in a study of vaccination and CD4 T cells after COVID-19. Once obtained from cultured CD4+ T cells, the DNA was sequenced using the Oncomine TCR Beta short-read assay. TCRdb re-called the PCR reads with MiXCR, one entry per CDR3 protein. The sample carries under 10,000 distinct CDR3 sequences, under 60% recorded once. Regarding treatment: roughly nine-day PBMC culture with coronavirus spike peptide pools or control peptides (ViraFEST assay). Investigators obtained the unexposed donor's CD4+ T cells before the COVID-19 pandemic (2011-2018). These receptors' antigens are unknown. Sequenced sample: CD4+ T cells from blood, cultured in vitro. The receptors were gathered from a human donor in good health.

CDR3 nucleotides: TGCAGTGCTAGAGTCCTGCAGGGGGCGATGGGGGCCAACGTCCTGACTTTC. The encoded protein is CSARVLQGAMGANVLTF. The chain combines TRBV20-1 with TRBJ2-6, with 8 bases identical to TRBD1. Germline V CDR1 and CDR2: DFQATT, SNEGSKA (reference sequence). The ends lost 1 base at V and 4 bases at J; junction bases unmatched: 9. The CDR3 totals 17 residues.

This clonotype was seen a handful of times. The chain joins TRBV15 to TRBJ1-4; D not resolved. Deletions cut 3 bases from V and 8 bases from J, with 10 bases between. The CDR3 loop spans 13 amino acids. Germline V gives CDR1 LNHNV, CDR2 YYDKDF (reference sequence). The CDR3 DNA sequence: TGTGCCACCAGCAGTTGGGGAACAGAAAAACTGTTTTTT. It yields the protein CATSSWGTEKLFF.

The V and J genes are TRBV6-5 and TRBJ2-5; 7 nucleotides match TRBD2. Trimming removed 2 bases from V and 1 base from J; junction bases left unmatched: 7. The CDR3 is 16 residues long. Germline V lookup: CDR1 MNHEY, CDR2 SVGAGI. The CDR3 DNA follows: TGTGCCAGCAGTTACGGTGGCGGGAGTGGCCAAGAGACCCAGTACTTC. It is translated as CASSYGGGSGQETQYF.

This clonotype appeared a few times. The gene calls are TRBV19 and TRBJ2-4; unclear D gene. V lost 9 bases to trimming and J lost 7 bases, with 19 bases between them. Germline CDR1 LNHDA, CDR2 SQIVND (reference sequence). The CDR3 extends over 14 amino acids. The DNA for the CDR3 is TGTGCCAGGGGTCGAGTACCCTTCGGGAACATTCAGTACTTC. The encoded protein is CARGRVPFGNIQYF.

V gene TRBV4-1 combines with J gene TRBJ2-7; the match to TRBD1 covers 9 bases. Germline trimming cut 3 bases from V and 2 bases from J; bases unmatched to any gene: 5. Germline V gene sequence: CDR1 MGHRA, CDR2 YSYEKL. This CDR3 is 15 amino acids long. The CDR3 reads CASSHPGQGTYEQYF. The CDR3, as DNA: TGCGCCAGCAGCCACCCGGGACAGGGAACCTACGAGCAGTACTTC.

The genes are TRBV7-2 and TRBJ1-1; TRBD1 is a possible D gene (5 bases). V was cut by 4 bases and J by 7 bases, with 13 bases left in between. The CDR3 has 13 residues. Germline CDR1 reads SGHTA; CDR2 reads FQGNSA. CDR3 sequence reads: CASSSTEYGEAFF. CDR3 in DNA: TGTGCCAGCAGCTCGACAGAGTACGGTGAAGCTTTCTTT.

This chain uses TRBV27 with TRBJ1-3; D is perhaps TRBD1 (5 bases). Trimming took off 4 bases at V and 8 bases at J, with 18 bases between the two ends. CDR1 is MNHEY and CDR2 is SMNVEV in the germline V gene (reference sequence). The CDR3 is made up of 15 amino acids. The CDR3, as DNA: TGTGCCAGCAGTTCCCTAGGTATAGGGGAAGACACCATATATTTT. Encoded protein: CASSSLGIGEDTIYF.

This clonotype was found a few times. The rearrangement uses TRBV7-8 and TRBJ2-1, with TRBD1 matching over 10 bases. After removal of 4 bases from V and 8 bases from J, the junction contained 11 bases not matched to a gene. The length of the CDR3 is 16 residues. The germline CDR1 and CDR2 sequences are SGHVS and FQNEAQ. CDR3 protein: CASSSGLGQGSDEQFF. CDR3 DNA sequence: TGTGCCAGCAGCTCCGGTTTGGGACAGGGGAGTGATGAGCAGTTCTTC.

This clonotype has only a few counts. The chain joins TRBV7-9 to TRBJ2-1, with D unresolved. V shed 4 bases and J shed 11 bases, with 9 bases lying between them. This CDR3 is built from 11 residues. The germline CDR1 and CDR2 sequences are SEHNR and FQNEAQ (reference sequence). CDR3 nucleotide sequence: TGTGCCAGCAGCTATCCCTCTAAGCAGTTCTTC. Translation gives CASSYPSKQFF.

Within the sample, this clonotype is large. The chain combines TRBV15 with TRBJ2-5; D call uncertain. The germline gives CDR1 LNHNV, CDR2 YYDKDF (reference sequence). The CDR3 consists of 18 residues. Trimming removed 3 bases from V and 2 bases from J, with 22 bases in between. The chain's CDR3 is CATSSPEFGPNLQETQYF. As DNA, the CDR3 is TGTGCCACCAGCAGCCCGGAGTTTGGGCCGAACCTACAAGAGACCCAGTACTTC. Full variable domain (rest looked up from reference TRBV15 and TRBJ2-5): DAMVIQNPRYQVTQFGKPVTLSCSQTLNHNVMYWYQQKSSQAPKLLFHYYDKDFNNEADTPDNFQSRRPNTSFCFLDIRSPGLGDTAMYLCATSSPEFGPNLQETQYFGPGTRLLVL.

The chain couples TRBV2 to TRBJ1-1; no firm D call. The CDR3 loop spans 15 amino acids. The ends were cut back, 6 bases at V and 0 bases at J, with 14 bases in the middle. Per the germline V gene, CDR1 is SNHLY and CDR2 is FYNNEI. For the CDR3, the DNA is TGTGCCAGCAGGAACAGATTTTCCATGAACACTGAAGCTTTCTTT. Translation gives CASRNRFSMNTEAFF.

This clonotype appeared once. The genes are TRBV5-5 and TRBJ1-1; TRBD1 matches 7 bases. Germline V gives CDR1 SGHKS, CDR2 YYEKEE (reference sequence). This CDR3 has 13 amino acids. The junction had 5 bases not matched to a gene; V was cut back by 5 bases and J by 4 bases. The CDR3 region is CASSVKGATEAFF. DNA of the CDR3: TGTGCCAGCAGTGTAAAGGGGGCCACTGAAGCTTTCTTT.

This clonotype was counted between two and nine times. The rearrangement links TRBV20-1 to TRBJ1-4, with 10 bases fitting TRBD1. With V trimmed by 5 bases and J by 6 bases, 6 bases remained unmatched. Per germline, CDR1 DFQATT and CDR2 SNEGSKA (reference sequence). The CDR3 runs to 14 residues. The CDR3 protein is CSAYDRGLDEKLFF. DNA of the CDR3: TGCAGTGCTTACGACAGGGGGCTAGATGAAAAACTGTTTTTT.

This clonotype is medium-sized. The J gene is TRBJ1-2, the V gene TRBV11-2; D gene unclear. The CDR3 is 12 residues long. Germline V gene sequence: CDR1 SGHAT, CDR2 FQNNGV. The V gene lost 0 bases and the J gene lost 13 bases, with 12 bases spanning the gap. The CDR3 DNA reads as TGTGCCAGCAGCTTAGACGGCCTCGGTGCCACCTTC. It encodes CASSLDGLGATF.

This clonotype was found a few times. CDR3 loop: CASTRDSYGYTF. In nucleotides, the CDR3 is TGTGCCAGCACGCGGGACAGTTATGGCTACACCTTC. The chain joins TRBV7-2 to TRBJ1-2, with 7 bases that match TRBD1. This CDR3 comprises 12 residues. Germline CDR1 and CDR2: SGHTA and FQGNSA. Trimming at V came to 7 bases and at J to 5 bases, leaving 4 bases not matched to a gene.

This rearrangement joins TRBV10-2 to TRBJ1-6; D uncertain. Looked up from germline, CDR1 is WSHSY and CDR2 is SAAADI. The ends were cut back, 3 bases at V and 12 bases at J, with 6 bases in the middle. The CDR3 loop spans 11 amino acids. The CDR3 bases are TGCGCCAGCAGTGAATCCCGACCCCTCCACTTT. Translating gives CASSESRPLHF.

This chain uses TRBV18 with TRBJ2-5; D ambiguous. From germline, CDR1 is KGHSH and CDR2 LQKENI. The CDR3 consists of 15 residues. Trimming stripped 3 bases from V and 7 bases from J, with 18 bases between. CDR3 loop: CASSPLHLPVGTQYF. In nucleotides, the CDR3 is TGTGCCAGCTCACCGCTCCACCTCCCGGTCGGGACCCAGTACTTC.

For this clonotype: Germline and junction disagree at one end, which may indicate a read error. CDR3 DNA sequence: TGCGCCAGCAGCCACCCACAGAGGGGGTTCCAAGAGACCCAGTACTTC. Its protein is CASSHPQRGFQETQYF. The chain has TRBV2 and TRBJ2-5; TRBD1 might be the D (6 bases). CDR1 SNHLY and CDR2 FYNNEI come from the germline V gene. The CDR3 runs 16 residues.